One and the same sample provided the 7 T cell receptor beta chains below, sequenced in a study of cytomegalovirus exposure and HLA in healthy donors. The PCR made use of 60 Vbeta and 13 Jbeta primers. Profiled with immunoSEQ multiplex PCR; TCRdb holds only in-frame clones, not every one. Seen here are around 250,000 clones, around 81% observed once, and the top ten hold about 7.3%. What was sequenced was PBMCs. The receptors come from a woman aged 60-75 years in good health and CMV-seropositive.

This chain links TRBV5-1 with TRBJ2-7; 8 positions match TRBD1. Unmatched junction bases numbered 7, after V lost 4 bases and J lost 4 bases. CDR3 length: 14 residues. Germline CDR1 SGHRS, CDR2 YFSETQ. CDR3 amino acids: CASSPDRGRYEQYF. Written as DNA, the CDR3 is TGCGCCAGCAGCCCAGACAGGGGAAGATACGAGCAGTACTTC.

This sequence joins TRBV2 and TRBJ1-1, with 8 nucleotides matching TRBD1. Germline CDR1 SNHLY, CDR2 FYNNEI. Trimming removed 5 bases from V and 4 bases from J; junction bases left unmatched: 6. CDR3 length equals 14 residues. The chain's CDR3 is CASSRNGQGTEAFF. The DNA of the CDR3 is TGTGCCAGCAGTCGTAATGGACAGGGCACTGAAGCTTTCTTT.

V gene TRBV14 combines with J gene TRBJ1-1; TRBD1 aligns across 8 bases. The germline V gene has CDR1 SGHDN and CDR2 FVKESK. The CDR3 is made up of 14 amino acids. Trimming cost V 3 bases and J 3 bases; bases outside gene matches: 3. The CDR3 DNA sequence: TGTGCCAGCAGCCACCCAGGGGGCTACACTGAAGCTTTCTTT. This gives the protein CASSHPGGYTEAFF.

The J gene is TRBJ2-2, the V gene TRBV13; a weak D match, TRBD1 (7 bases). The ends were cut back, 5 bases at V and 6 bases at J, with 10 bases in the middle. The CDR3 extends over 13 amino acids. Germline V gene data show CDR1 as PRHDT and CDR2 as FYEKMQ (reference sequence). The CDR3 region has the DNA TGTGCCAGCAGCCTCAGGGGGGCCGGGGAGCTGTTTTTT. Translation gives CASSLRGAGELFF.

In its sample, this clone was seen once. The chain combines TRBV28 with TRBJ1-1; 7 nucleotides match TRBD1. V shed 6 bases, J shed 1 base, and the junction held 8 bases outside the gene matches. The germline V gene encodes CDR1 MDHEN and CDR2 SYDVKM. The CDR3 runs 15 residues. CDR3 nucleotide sequence: TGTGCCAGCAGGGATACAGGGGTAGGGAACACTGAAGCTTTCTTT. This gives the protein CASRDTGVGNTEAFF.

With regard to this clone: Germline is not matched at one junction end, which may reflect a read error. This chain uses TRBV7-9 with TRBJ1-2; D gene uncertain. CDR3 length equals 15 residues. Looked up from germline, CDR1 is SEHNR and CDR2 is FQNEAQ (reference sequence). The DNA for the CDR3 is TGTTCCAGCAGCTTAGCGCGGGGATCTAACTATGGCTACACCTTC. This encodes CSSSLARGSNYGYTF.

V is TRBV5-1 and J is TRBJ2-5, with TRBD1 matching 9 bases. The V gene end was trimmed by 4 bases and the J gene end by 3 bases; junction bases not matched to a gene: 10. CDR1 SGHRS and CDR2 YFSETQ come from the germline V gene. The CDR3 contains 16 residues. CDR3 region: CASSPGQGPGKETQYF. CDR3 bases: TGCGCCAGCAGCCCCGGACAGGGGCCTGGCAAAGAGACCCAGTACTTC.